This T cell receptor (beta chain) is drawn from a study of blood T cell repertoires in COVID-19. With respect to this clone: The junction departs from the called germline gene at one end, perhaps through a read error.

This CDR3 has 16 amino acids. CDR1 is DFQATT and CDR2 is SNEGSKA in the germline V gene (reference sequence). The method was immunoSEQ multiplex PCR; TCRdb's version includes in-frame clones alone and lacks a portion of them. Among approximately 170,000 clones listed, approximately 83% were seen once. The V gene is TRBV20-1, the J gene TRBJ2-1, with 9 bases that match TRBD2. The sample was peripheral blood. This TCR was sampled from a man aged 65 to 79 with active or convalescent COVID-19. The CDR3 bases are TGCAGTACTAGTTCCACCGGGACTAGCAGTTACAATGAGCAGTTCTTC. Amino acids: CSTSSTGTSSYNEQFF.